These T cell receptor beta chains were read from a single sample in a study of T cell responses to AZD1222 COVID-19 vaccine. Only in-frame clones appear in the TCRdb table, and some are missing; sequencing was by immunoSEQ multiplex PCR. The repertoire holds 55,000 to 85,000 clones, with 65% to 85% as singletons. The sequencing used peripheral blood, collected on day 0 of AZD1222 vaccination. These receptors all stem from an adult in good health. The CDR3 runs from the conserved cysteine through the conserved F or W. Clone size, where shown, is once, few, many, or a class for clones that have expanded.

cdr3_length | clone_size | j_call | v_call | cdr3_aa
14 | NA | TRBJ2-7 | TRBV30 | CAWRWSGGAYEQYF
17 | NA | TRBJ1-3 | TRBV15 | CATSRDLGIVAGNTIYF
15 | once | TRBJ2-1 | TRBV3-1/TRBV3-2 | CASSQGPSVNNEQFF
13 | NA | TRBJ2-5 | TRBV28 | CASSSRNQETQYF
15 | NA | TRBJ2-3 | TRBV6-1 | CASSETSGGPDTQYF
20 | NA | TRBJ1-2 | TRBV2 | CASRKTSITTGGISRYGYTF
15 | once | TRBJ2-1 | TRBV29-1 | CSVGPDRGSYNEQFF
15 | NA | TRBJ1-4 | TRBV2 | CASILTGVKGEKLFF
15 | NA | TRBJ2-3 | TRBV19 | CASSIEAGASDTQYF
17 | once | TRBJ2-1 | TRBV5-4 | CASSQKGPISSYNEQFF
15 | once | TRBJ2-1 | TRBV6-6 | CASRLTSGSNNEQFF
14 | NA | TRBJ2-3 | TRBV5-1 | CASSFSSSTDTQYF
14 | few | TRBJ1-4 | TRBV5-1 | CASSLQGAREKLFF
13 | NA | TRBJ1-1 | TRBV19 | CASSTIGGTEAFF
15 | NA | TRBJ1-2 | TRBV18 | CASSPGQGREDGYTF
13 | few | TRBJ1-4 | TRBV20-1 | CSASTGMEEKLFF
15 | NA | TRBJ2-7 | TRBV6-5 | CASSYSLAGIYEQYF
13 | NA | TRBJ1-2 | TRBV19 | CASGQGLNYGYTF
19 | few | TRBJ2-2 | TRBV24-1 | CATSDLGLGTSTNTGELFF
15 | NA | TRBJ2-1 | TRBV24-1 | CATGADRVYRNEQFF
14 | NA | TRBJ1-5 | TRBV27 | CASSLRGSNQPQHF
15 | NA | TRBJ2-1 | TRBV19 | CASGQGPSSYNEQFF
17 | NA | TRBJ2-2 | TRBV28 | CASRPRPGTKGTGELFF
16 | few | TRBJ1-5 | TRBV18 | CASSPPSHGSNQPQHF
16 | NA | TRBJ1-1 | TRBV7-6 | CASSSQAGLWGTEAFF
13 | NA | TRBJ1-5 | TRBV29-1 | CSVDQGPDQPQHF
14 | NA | TRBJ2-1 | TRBV3-1/TRBV3-2 | CASSQRPGGNEQFF
13 | NA | TRBJ1-2 | TRBV5-8 | CASSPGRYYGYTF
15 | NA | TRBJ2-2 | TRBV18 | CASSPMTENTGELFF
15 | NA | TRBJ1-2 | TRBV7-9 | CASSLALRGFGGYTF
14 | once | TRBJ2-7 | TRBV7-9 | CASSPDRSSYEQYF
14 | NA | TRBJ1-5 | TRBV28 | CASNQGGSNQPQHF
16 | NA | TRBJ2-3 | TRBV6-5 | CASSYSGLAGGDTQYF
15 | NA | TRBJ1-6 | TRBV2 | CASSEQQHWNSPLHF
15 | NA | TRBJ1-6 | TRBV28 | CASSLSPGGVSPLHF
14 | NA | TRBJ2-7 | TRBV5-1 | CASTHGQGAYEQYF
14 | NA | TRBJ2-3 | TRBV28 | CASSGGQGTDTQYF
14 | NA | TRBJ1-2 | TRBV3-1/TRBV3-2 | CASSQDLKAVGYTF
15 | NA | TRBJ1-2 | TRBV29-1 | CSVGKGGGSNYGYTF
14 | NA | TRBJ2-3 | TRBV13 | CASSLGLRGDTQYF
13 | NA | TRBJ1-2 | TRBV3-1/TRBV3-2 | CASSGMLSYGYTF
14 | NA | TRBJ1-5 | TRBV28 | CASSFGVGNQPQHF
13 | NA | TRBJ1-3 | TRBV10-1 | CASKGSSGNTIYF
13 | NA | TRBJ2-5 | TRBV11-2 | CASSPGYQETQYF
15 | NA | TRBJ2-1 | TRBV28 | CASSFPMSSYNEQFF
16 | NA | TRBJ1-3 | TRBV28 | CASSLWGAHSGNTIYF
13 | NA | TRBJ1-2 | TRBV28 | CASSGGQVDGYTF
15 | NA | TRBJ1-1 | TRBV7-8 | CASSSRSGMNTEAFF
14 | NA | TRBJ2-7 | TRBV11-2 | CASSFGQGGYEQYF
12 | NA | TRBJ1-1 | TRBV29-1 | CSVLRGTTEAFF
15 | NA | TRBJ1-2 | TRBV4-1 | CASSQVSSGFYGYTF
17 | NA | TRBJ1-5 | TRBV7-8 | CASSLAGRQGSNQPQHF
17 | NA | TRBJ1-3 | TRBV28 | CASSSPRGPRSGNTIYF
14 | NA | TRBJ2-3 | TRBV10-1 | CASSDTGGADTQYF
15 | NA | TRBJ2-7 | TRBV3-1/TRBV3-2 | CASSPRTSGIYEQYF
15 | NA | TRBJ1-6 | TRBV6-5 | CASSGTGEYNSPLHF
15 | few | TRBJ1-2 | TRBV18 | CASSPRTGDDYGYTF